One sample yielded the 3 T cell receptor beta chains listed below, sequenced in a study of TIL therapy for anti-PD-1-resistant metastatic lung cancer (dated by TCRdb to the early 2020s). TCR beta CDR3 regions were amplified from genomic DNA by bias-controlled multiplex PCR with the immunoSEQ v3 hsTCRB kit. In TCRdb, the immuneACCESS table is reduced to in-frame sequences with V and J assigned. These tables do not hold every clone; where another copy was compared, an unresolved V gene accounts for under half, and the others remain unexplained. The sample contains about 21,000 clones, around 70% of them found a single time. Under 2.5% of the sample comes from the top ten. The time point label corresponds to: pre-treatment sample, taken before nivolumab and TIL therapy. This specimen was blood, taken at baseline. These TCRs come from a person aged 30 to 80 with non-small cell lung cancer.

Within the sample, this clone is medium-sized. V gene TRBV9 combines with J gene TRBJ1-1, with D possibly being TRBD1 (5 bases). CDR1 is SGDLS, CDR2 YYNGEE, per germline. V lost 2 bases, J lost 7 bases, and 15 bases lay in between. The CDR3 is made up of 14 amino acids. CDR3 sequence reads: CASSVSSRAGEAFF. CDR3 coding DNA: TGTGCCAGCAGCGTGTCGTCCAGGGCTGGTGAAGCTTTCTTT. The variable domain in full, completed from reference TRBV9 and TRBJ1-1, reads DSGVTQTPKHLITATGQRVTLRCSPRSGDLSVYWYQQSLDQGLQFLIQYYNGEERAKGNILERFSAQQFPDLHSELNLSSLELGDSALYFCASSVSSRAGEAFFGQGTRLTVV.

The rearrangement uses TRBV4-3 and TRBJ1-2; tentatively, D is TRBD1 (5 bases). The CDR3 has 16 amino acids. Germline CDR1 is LGHNA and CDR2 is YSLEER. V gave up 0 bases and J gave up 1 base, with 12 bases separating them. The chain's CDR3 is CASSQDLRDLNYGYTF. In DNA, the CDR3 is TGCGCCAGCAGCCAAGATCTGCGGGACCTTAACTATGGCTACACCTTC.

V is TRBV24-1 and J is TRBJ2-3; D assignment may be TRBD1 or TRBD2 (5 bases each). The V and J ends lost 1 base and 14 bases respectively, with 12 bases between them. The CDR3 is made up of 12 amino acids. Germline V gives CDR1 KGHDR, CDR2 SFDVKD. For the CDR3, the DNA is TGTGCCACCAGTGATTTTAACGGGACCCCGTATTTT. Protein product: CATSDFNGTPYF.